What follows are 19 T cell receptor beta chains derived from one specimen sequenced in a study of response to subunit inactivated influenza vaccine. MiXCR, run by TCRdb on the RT-PCR reads, gives a single entry per CDR3 protein. The table records roughly 520,000 distinct CDR3 sequences, 25% of them present only once. The sample here was CD4+ T cells sorted from PBMCs, taken roughly 5 days after vaccination. All receptors derive from a man aged 50-60 years who received an inactivated influenza vaccine.

This clonotype was counted between two and nine times. This rearrangement joins TRBV5-1 to TRBJ2-7; tentative D call: TRBD2 (6 bases). Trimming removed 5 bases from V and 3 bases from J, with 12 bases in between. Germline assignment: CDR1 SGHRS and CDR2 YFSETQ. CDR3 length equals 13 residues. The CDR3 sequence: CASSSEAGYEQYF. The CDR3 DNA is TGCGCCAGCAGTTCTGAAGCGGGCTACGAGCAGTACTTC.

The sample holds a few counts of this clonotype. The chain uses TRBV5-1 and TRBJ2-7, with TRBD1 identical over 7 bases. The CDR3 consists of 12 residues. Germline V gene data show CDR1 as SGHRS and CDR2 as YFSETQ. J gave up 3 bases and V 7 bases, and 4 bases lay outside the gene matches. CDR3 bases: TGCGCCAGCCAGGGGGACAGCTACGAGCAGTACTTC. The encoded protein is CASQGDSYEQYF. The full variable domain, completed using reference TRBV5-1 and TRBJ2-7, is KAGVTQTPRYLIKTRGQQVTLSCSPISGHRSVSWYQQTPGQGLQFLFEYFSETQRNKGNFPGRFSGRQFSNSRSEMNVSTLELGDSALYLCASQGDSYEQYFGPGTRLTVT.

The table lists this clonotype with a few counts. The V gene is TRBV2, the J gene TRBJ1-1; maybe TRBD1 (5 bases). Germline CDR1 and CDR2: SNHLY and FYNNEI. Trimming shortened V by 9 bases and J by 8 bases, and 13 bases separated the two germline ends. This CDR3 comprises 11 residues. CDR3 in amino acids: CASSGFSEAFF. CDR3 DNA: TGTGCCAGTTCAGGGTTCTCCGAAGCTTTCTTT.

The chain employs TRBV6-2 or TRBV6-3 and TRBJ2-4; D perhaps matches TRBD2 (6 bases). There are 14 residues in the CDR3. The V gene lost 0 bases and the J gene lost 9 bases, with 12 bases spanning the gap. Germline CDR1 reads MNHEY; CDR2 reads SVGEGT. In DNA form, the CDR3 reads TGTGCCAGCAGTTACTCGGAGGGAAGGGCCATTCAGTACTTC. This codes for CASSYSEGRAIQYF.

Only a few counts were recorded for this clonotype. CDR3 amino acids: CASSLAAQGAPTPLHF. The CDR3 nucleotides are TGCGCCAGCAGCTTGGCCGCGCAGGGAGCTCCCACACCCCTCCACTTT. The chain combines TRBV5-1 with TRBJ1-6; tentative D call: TRBD1 (5 bases). The length of the CDR3 is 16 residues. The germline V gene encodes CDR1 SGHRS and CDR2 YFSETQ. The V end lost 0 bases, the J end lost 11 bases, and 18 bases lay between the germline ends.

This clonotype was observed a few times. The chain employs TRBV18 and TRBJ2-7, with D tentatively TRBD2 (5 bases). Germline-derived CDR1 and CDR2 are KGHSH and LQKENI. The V and J ends lost 2 bases and 0 bases respectively, with 17 bases between them. CDR3 length equals 17 residues. In nucleotides, the CDR3 is TGTGCCAGCTCACCATCGGGAACCGTCGAAAGCTCCTACGAGCAGTACTTC. Its translation: CASSPSGTVESSYEQYF.

This clonotype was seen a few times. The chain combines TRBV5-1 with TRBJ2-1; D not resolved. This CDR3 contains 16 residues. Trimming removed 0 bases from V and 9 bases from J, with 19 bases in between. CDR1 is SGHRS and CDR2 is YFSETQ in the germline V gene. This CDR3 reads CASSLDPGSTGGEQFF. CDR3 nucleotides: TGCGCCAGCAGCTTGGATCCCGGGTCAACGGGCGGTGAGCAGTTCTTC. Full variable domain (remainder filled in from reference TRBV5-1 and TRBJ2-1): KAGVTQTPRYLIKTRGQQVTLSCSPISGHRSVSWYQQTPGQGLQFLFEYFSETQRNKGNFPGRFSGRQFSNSRSEMNVSTLELGDSALYLCASSLDPGSTGGEQFFGPGTRLTVL.

Only a few counts were recorded for this clonotype. This sequence joins TRBV9 and TRBJ2-7, with 8 bases fitting TRBD2. The CDR3 length is 14 residues. Germline-derived CDR1 and CDR2 are SGDLS and YYNGEE. V trimming: 0 bases; J trimming: 4 bases; junction bases outside the gene matches: 3. CDR3 sequence (DNA): TGTGCCAGCAGCGTAGCGGCTAGCGGGTACGAGCAGTACTTC. Protein: CASSVAASGYEQYF. The complete variable domain, with remaining parts taken from reference TRBV9 and TRBJ2-7, reads DSGVTQTPKHLITATGQRVTLRCSPRSGDLSVYWYQQSLDQGLQFLIQYYNGEERAKGNILERFSAQQFPDLHSELNLSSLELGDSALYFCASSVAASGYEQYFGPGTRLTVT.

The rearrangement joins TRBV12-3 or TRBV12-4 to TRBJ1-6; no clear D gene. V lost 10 bases and J lost 4, with 8 bases in between. CDR3 length: 12 amino acids. The chain's CDR3 is CATGRYNSPLHF. The CDR3 DNA sequence: TGTGCCACCGGAAGATATAATTCACCCCTCCACTTT.

The gene calls are TRBV7-9 and TRBJ1-1, with a tentative D call TRBD1 (6 bases). This CDR3 region has 15 residues. Germline V gene sequence: CDR1 SEHNR, CDR2 FQNEAQ (reference sequence). With 5 bases removed from V and 2 bases from J, the gap between germline ends came to 15 bases. In nucleotides, the CDR3 is TGTGCCAGCAGCCCCAAGGACAGAATTAACACTGAAGCTTTCTTT. It codes for CASSPKDRINTEAFF.

This clonotype was seen just once. This chain uses TRBV20-1 with TRBJ2-1, with 10 positions matching TRBD2. The CDR3 has 14 residues. The trim removed 5 bases at V and 0 bases at J, leaving 1 base unmatched. CDR1 is DFQATT, CDR2 SNEGSKA, per germline (reference sequence). CDR3 region: CSAQRGGSYNEQFF. The CDR3 DNA reads TGCAGTGCTCAGCGGGGGGGCTCCTACAATGAGCAGTTCTTC.

The chain links TRBV2 to TRBJ2-5, with 11 bases fitting TRBD2. From germline, CDR1 is SNHLY and CDR2 FYNNEI. With 7 bases clipped from V and 3 bases from J, the junction kept 10 bases outside the gene matches. The CDR3 sequence is 16 residues long. The CDR3 DNA reads as TGTGCCAGCAACGAAAGGACTAGCGGGTCCGAAGAGACCCAGTACTTC. This encodes CASNERTSGSEETQYF.

V and J are TRBV15 and TRBJ2-7, with D perhaps matching TRBD2 (5 bases). The CDR3 sequence is 11 residues long. Between the trimmed V and J ends, which lost 4 bases and 9 bases, there was a span of 10 bases. In germline, CDR1 is LNHNV, CDR2 YYDKDF (reference sequence). The CDR3 DNA follows: TGTGCCACCAGCAAAGGACTCGGGCAGTACTTC. This gives the protein CATSKGLGQYF.

The chain recombines TRBV18 with TRBJ2-7; 7 bases line up with TRBD1. From germline, CDR1 is KGHSH and CDR2 LQKENI. V lost 4 bases and J lost 0; bases outside the gene matches: 12. The CDR3 loop spans 17 amino acids. The CDR3 DNA is TGTGCCAGCTCACAGAGGGGGCGTACGGCCTCCTCCTACGAGCAGTACTTC. It encodes CASSQRGRTASSYEQYF.

J is TRBJ2-3 and V is TRBV4-3, with D perhaps matching TRBD1 (6 bases). The CDR3 contains 15 residues. Looked up from germline, CDR1 is LGHNA and CDR2 is YSLEER. Trimming cost V 0 bases and J 2 bases, with 9 bases left between them. The CDR3, as DNA: TGCGCCAGCAGCCAAGACTGGGGGCCCACAGATACGCAGTATTTT. It yields the protein CASSQDWGPTDTQYF.

This clonotype has at least ten counts. A read error may account for a junction end that differs from germline. The chain is built from TRBV5-1 and TRBJ1-5, with D tentatively TRBD1 (5 bases). Germline-derived CDR1 and CDR2 are SGHRS and YFSETQ. The CDR3 runs 13 residues. CDR3: CASSLGENQPQHF. The CDR3 DNA is TGTGCCAGCAGCTTAGGGGAGAATCAGCCCCAGCATTTT. Filled out from reference TRBV5-1 and TRBJ1-5, the complete variable domain reads KAGVTQTPRYLIKTRGQQVTLSCSPISGHRSVSWYQQTPGQGLQFLFEYFSETQRNKGNFPGRFSGRQFSNSRSEMNVSTLELGDSALYLCASSLGENQPQHFGDGTRLSIL.

The chain carries TRBV6-1 and TRBJ2-7, with TRBD1 as a possible D gene (6 bases). From germline, CDR1 is MNHNS and CDR2 SASEGT. V lost 2 bases and J 7 bases, leaving 18 bases between the germline ends. The CDR3 extends over 15 amino acids. Written as DNA, the CDR3 is TGTGCCAGCAGTGAAAGATTCGGGACACTAAGAGAGCAGTACTTC. This translates into CASSERFGTLREQYF.

V is TRBV6-6 and J is TRBJ2-5; the D is unclear. Trimming took off 5 bases at V and 2 bases at J, with 6 bases between the two ends. This CDR3 is built from 12 residues. From germline, CDR1 is MNHNY and CDR2 SVGAGI (reference sequence). CDR3 sequence (DNA): TGTGCCAGCAGTCGACCGCAAGAGACCCAGTACTTC. Translated: CASSRPQETQYF.

The table lists this clonotype with many counts. V is TRBV20-1 and J is TRBJ2-1; no clear D gene. The CDR3 is made up of 13 amino acids. In germline, CDR1 is DFQATT, CDR2 SNEGSKA (reference sequence). Trimming cost V 6 bases and J 4 bases, with 13 bases left between them. The chain's CDR3 is CSAELYGYNEQFF. CDR3 nucleotide sequence: TGCAGTGCCGAGCTCTACGGGTACAATGAGCAGTTCTTC.